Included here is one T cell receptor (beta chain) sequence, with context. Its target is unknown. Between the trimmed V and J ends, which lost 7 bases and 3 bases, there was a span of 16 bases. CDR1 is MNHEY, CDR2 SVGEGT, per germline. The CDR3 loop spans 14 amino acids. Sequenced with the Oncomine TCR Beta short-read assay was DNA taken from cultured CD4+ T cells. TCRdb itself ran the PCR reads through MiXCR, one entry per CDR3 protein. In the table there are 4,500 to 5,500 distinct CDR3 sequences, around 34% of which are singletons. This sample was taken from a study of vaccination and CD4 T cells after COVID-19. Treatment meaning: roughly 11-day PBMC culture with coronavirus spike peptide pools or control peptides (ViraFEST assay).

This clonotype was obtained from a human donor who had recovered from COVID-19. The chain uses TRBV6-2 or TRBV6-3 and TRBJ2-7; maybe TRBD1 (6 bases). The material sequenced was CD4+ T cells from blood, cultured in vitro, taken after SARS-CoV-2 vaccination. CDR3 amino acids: CASTDRFIVYEQYF. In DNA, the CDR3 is TGTGCCAGCACCGACAGGTTTATAGTCTACGAGCAGTACTTC.